Listed below are T cell receptor beta chains from one sample, sequenced in a study of blood T cell repertoires in COVID-19. TCRdb's table, derived via immunoSEQ multiplex PCR, lists solely in-frame clones and lacks some. The sample contains some 270,000 clones, roughly 84% of which appear only once. The sequenced sample consisted of PBMCs or T cells enriched from blood (not recorded which). The source of these receptors is a man aged 45-60 years who had recovered from COVID-19. The CDR3 runs from the conserved cysteine through the conserved F or W. The D gene is left open where the match is weak. Size is omitted from some rows. Given values are once, few, many or a class for expanded clones.

v_gene: TRBV12-3/TRBV12-4
d_gene: -
j_gene: TRBJ1-6
abundance: -
CDR3nt: TGTGCCAGCCGACTCAGGGTTTGGTCACCCCTCCACTTT
CDR3aa: CASRLRVWSPLHF

v_gene: TRBV5-4
d_gene: TRBD1
j_gene: TRBJ2-7
abundance: -
CDR3nt: TGTGCCAGCAGCTCCGTCCGTGCGACAGGGCGGGAGCAGTACTTC
CDR3aa: CASSSVRATGREQYF

v_gene: TRBV5-1
d_gene: -
j_gene: TRBJ1-2
abundance: -
CDR3nt: TGCGCCAGCAGCTTGGCGATGGGGGCTGCTCTCTATGGCTACACCTTC
CDR3aa: CASSLAMGAALYGYTF

v_gene: TRBV10-1
d_gene: TRBD2
j_gene: TRBJ2-1
abundance: -
CDR3nt: TGCGCCAGCAGTGAGGCCCTAGCGGGGGTTAGGAATGAGCAGTTCTTC
CDR3aa: CASSEALAGVRNEQFF

v_gene: TRBV19
d_gene: -
j_gene: TRBJ2-7
abundance: -
CDR3nt: TGTGCCAGTAGTACTCGAACCCCCAGGGCGATTTACGAGCAGTACTTC
CDR3aa: CASSTRTPRAIYEQYF

v_gene: TRBV18
d_gene: -
j_gene: TRBJ1-1
abundance: once
CDR3nt: TGTGCCAGCTCACCCCAGGTCATGAACACTGAAGCTTTCTTT
CDR3aa: CASSPQVMNTEAFF

v_gene: TRBV5-4
d_gene: -
j_gene: TRBJ2-6
abundance: -
CDR3nt: TGTGCCAGCAGCTTGGGAGGGTCCCGTATGTATGGGGCCAACGTCCTGACTTTC
CDR3aa: CASSLGGSRMYGANVLTF

v_gene: TRBV7-8
d_gene: -
j_gene: TRBJ1-1
abundance: once
CDR3nt: TGTGCCAGCAGCTTGAGGGAACAACTTTACACTGAAGCTTTCTTT
CDR3aa: CASSLREQLYTEAFF

v_gene: TRBV5-4
d_gene: TRBD2
j_gene: TRBJ2-3
abundance: -
CDR3nt: TGTGCCAGCAGCGCAAGCGGGGGGGGTCTAGATACGCAGTATTTT
CDR3aa: CASSASGGGLDTQYF

v_gene: TRBV18
d_gene: -
j_gene: TRBJ1-5
abundance: -
CDR3nt: TGTGCCAGCTCACCACCGGGGAGGGTTAATCAGCCCCAGCATTTT
CDR3aa: CASSPPGRVNQPQHF

v_gene: TRBV9
d_gene: TRBD1
j_gene: TRBJ1-2
abundance: -
CDR3nt: TGTGCCAGCAGCGTCGCCAGAGGACAGGGCCTGGGGGGCTACACCTTC
CDR3aa: CASSVARGQGLGGYTF

v_gene: TRBV6-5
d_gene: -
j_gene: TRBJ1-5
abundance: -
CDR3nt: TGTGCCAGCAGTCAGGTCAGCAGCAATCAGCCCCAGCATTTT
CDR3aa: CASSQVSSNQPQHF

v_gene: TRBV12-3/TRBV12-4
d_gene: -
j_gene: TRBJ1-2
abundance: -
CDR3nt: TGTGCCAGCAAGGGGGGGCGTTATGGCTACACCTTC
CDR3aa: CASKGGRYGYTF

v_gene: TRBV4-2
d_gene: TRBD2
j_gene: TRBJ2-1
abundance: -
CDR3nt: TGTGCCAGCAGCCAAGGATCGGGGGGAACCTCCTACAATGAGCAGTTCTTC
CDR3aa: CASSQGSGGTSYNEQFF

v_gene: TRBV10-2
d_gene: TRBD1
j_gene: TRBJ2-5
abundance: -
CDR3nt: TGCGCCAGCAGTGCCCCGACAGGGTACGAGACCCAGTACTTC
CDR3aa: CASSAPTGYETQYF

v_gene: TRBV6-1
d_gene: TRBD1
j_gene: TRBJ1-6
abundance: -
CDR3nt: TGTGCCAGCAGTGAGTTACAGGGGAGCTCCTATAATTCACCCCTCCACTTT
CDR3aa: CASSELQGSSYNSPLHF

v_gene: TRBV5-6
d_gene: TRBD2
j_gene: TRBJ2-5
abundance: -
CDR3nt: TGTGCCAGCAGCTTGGAAGAAACTTGGCGGGGGAGCGTGACCCAGTACTTC
CDR3aa: CASSLEETWRGSVTQYF

v_gene: TRBV18
d_gene: TRBD1
j_gene: TRBJ1-4
abundance: -
CDR3nt: TGTGCCAGCTCACGAAAGACAGGGGTTGAAAAACTGTTTTTT
CDR3aa: CASSRKTGVEKLFF

v_gene: TRBV7-2
d_gene: TRBD2
j_gene: TRBJ2-1
abundance: -
CDR3nt: TGTGCCAGCAGCCGCGGACTAGCGGGAGTTGATGAGCAGTTCTTC
CDR3aa: CASSRGLAGVDEQFF

v_gene: TRBV7-6
d_gene: -
j_gene: TRBJ1-1
abundance: -
CDR3nt: TGTGCCAGCAGCTCCCAAATGAACACTGAAGCTTTCTTT
CDR3aa: CASSSQMNTEAFF

v_gene: TRBV27
d_gene: TRBD2
j_gene: TRBJ2-5
abundance: many
CDR3nt: TGTGCCAGCCGAACTCTACTAGCGGGGGGCCTGGGGGAGACCCAGTACTTC
CDR3aa: CASRTLLAGGLGETQYF

v_gene: TRBV19
d_gene: -
j_gene: TRBJ1-1
abundance: -
CDR3nt: TGTGCCAGTAACCCCGGATGGGCAGAGCTTGAAGCTTTCTTT
CDR3aa: CASNPGWAELEAFF

v_gene: TRBV27
d_gene: -
j_gene: TRBJ2-7
abundance: -
CDR3nt: TGTGCCAGCCTCCCTAGCGCCTCCTACGAGCAGTACTTC
CDR3aa: CASLPSASYEQYF

v_gene: TRBV5-1
d_gene: -
j_gene: TRBJ2-7
abundance: -
CDR3nt: TGCGCCAGCAGCTTGGACAGCCTATACGAGCAGTACTTC
CDR3aa: CASSLDSLYEQYF

v_gene: TRBV5-6
d_gene: TRBD1
j_gene: TRBJ1-1
abundance: -
CDR3nt: TGTGCCAGCAGCGGACCAGGGGGAAGAAGTGAAGCTTTCTTT
CDR3aa: CASSGPGGRSEAFF

v_gene: TRBV9
d_gene: -
j_gene: TRBJ2-2
abundance: -
CDR3nt: TGTGCCAGCAGCGTCGGGAGAGTTGGTGGGGAGCTGTTTTTT
CDR3aa: CASSVGRVGGELFF

v_gene: TRBV7-3
d_gene: -
j_gene: TRBJ1-1
abundance: -
CDR3nt: TGTGCCAGCAGTCGCACAGGGATAAGCACTGAAGCTTTCTTT
CDR3aa: CASSRTGISTEAFF

v_gene: TRBV3-1/TRBV3-2
d_gene: TRBD2
j_gene: TRBJ2-7
abundance: -
CDR3nt: TGTGCCAGCAGGAACGGGGGGGCGGAGGCCGAGCAGTACTTC
CDR3aa: CASRNGGAEAEQYF

v_gene: TRBV19
d_gene: -
j_gene: TRBJ2-5
abundance: -
CDR3nt: TGTGCCAGTAGTATACGACAGAGCCAAGAGACCCAGTACTTC
CDR3aa: CASSIRQSQETQYF

v_gene: TRBV11-3
d_gene: -
j_gene: TRBJ1-4
abundance: -
CDR3nt: TGTGCCAGCAGCTTAGGGAGAAATGAAAAACTGTTTTTT
CDR3aa: CASSLGRNEKLFF

v_gene: TRBV15
d_gene: -
j_gene: TRBJ2-1
abundance: -
CDR3nt: TGTGCCACCAGCAGAGAACAGGGTAGGACCTACAATGAGCAGTTCTTC
CDR3aa: CATSREQGRTYNEQFF

v_gene: TRBV20-1
d_gene: TRBD2
j_gene: TRBJ2-5
abundance: -
CDR3nt: TGCAGTGCTAGTCACGCTAGCGGGGCCCGACGGGAGACCCAGTACTTC
CDR3aa: CSASHASGARRETQYF

v_gene: TRBV6-5
d_gene: -
j_gene: TRBJ2-5
abundance: -
CDR3nt: TGTGCCAGCAGAATTGGTAACGAGGGGACCCAGTACTTC
CDR3aa: CASRIGNEGTQYF

v_gene: TRBV28
d_gene: -
j_gene: TRBJ2-7
abundance: few
CDR3nt: TGTGCCAGCAGTCTGATTTTGAGCGAGCAGTACTTC
CDR3aa: CASSLILSEQYF

v_gene: TRBV4-2
d_gene: TRBD2
j_gene: TRBJ2-1
abundance: -
CDR3nt: TGTGCCAGCAGCCAAATTTTTAGCGGGGGGCGGGGTGAGCAGTTCTTC
CDR3aa: CASSQIFSGGRGEQFF

v_gene: TRBV5-4
d_gene: -
j_gene: TRBJ2-7
abundance: many
CDR3nt: TGTGCCAGCAGCCCGGACGGGGGATACTACGAGCAGTACTTC
CDR3aa: CASSPDGGYYEQYF

v_gene: TRBV29-1
d_gene: -
j_gene: TRBJ1-5
abundance: few
CDR3nt: TGCAGCGACAGGTACCTCAGGAATCAGCCCCAGCATTTT
CDR3aa: CSDRYLRNQPQHF

v_gene: TRBV27
d_gene: -
j_gene: TRBJ1-3
abundance: -
CDR3nt: TGTGCCAGCGGCCCAGGGTTACCTGGAAACACCATATATTTT
CDR3aa: CASGPGLPGNTIYF

v_gene: TRBV6-4
d_gene: -
j_gene: TRBJ2-7
abundance: -
CDR3nt: TGTGCCAGCAGTGACAGGATCGGAGACGAGCAGTACTTC
CDR3aa: CASSDRIGDEQYF

v_gene: TRBV5-1
d_gene: -
j_gene: TRBJ2-2
abundance: -
CDR3nt: TGCGCCAGCAGCTGGGGGTACAGGGCGGTAAGCACCGGGGAGCTGTTTTTT
CDR3aa: CASSWGYRAVSTGELFF

v_gene: TRBV5-4
d_gene: TRBD2
j_gene: TRBJ2-1
abundance: -
CDR3nt: TGTGCCAGCAGCTTGGGTAGCGGGAGGTGGTACAATGAGCAGTTCTTC
CDR3aa: CASSLGSGRWYNEQFF

v_gene: TRBV11-3
d_gene: TRBD1
j_gene: TRBJ1-6
abundance: -
CDR3nt: TGTGCCAGCGGGACAGGGTACTCACCCCTCCACTTT
CDR3aa: CASGTGYSPLHF

v_gene: TRBV11-2
d_gene: TRBD2
j_gene: TRBJ2-7
abundance: -
CDR3nt: TGTGCCAGCAGTTCTCTAGCGGGCCGGGCAAACGAGCAGTACTTC
CDR3aa: CASSSLAGRANEQYF

v_gene: TRBV2
d_gene: TRBD1
j_gene: TRBJ1-3
abundance: -
CDR3nt: TGTGCCAGCAGTATAGAGGGGGCAATCGGAAACACCATATATTTT
CDR3aa: CASSIEGAIGNTIYF

v_gene: TRBV7-9
d_gene: TRBD1
j_gene: TRBJ1-1
abundance: -
CDR3nt: TGTGCCAGCAGTCATCAGGGGGTTGAAGCTTTCTTT
CDR3aa: CASSHQGVEAFF

v_gene: TRBV12-5
d_gene: -
j_gene: TRBJ2-1
abundance: -
CDR3nt: TGTGCTAGTGAACGAGGGACCTACAATGAGCAGTTCTTC
CDR3aa: CASERGTYNEQFF

v_gene: TRBV4-2
d_gene: TRBD1
j_gene: TRBJ2-7
abundance: -
CDR3nt: TGTGCCAGCAGCCAAGAGGTCGATCGCAGGGGGCCGGCCTACGAGCAGTACTTC
CDR3aa: CASSQEVDRRGPAYEQYF

v_gene: TRBV27
d_gene: -
j_gene: TRBJ2-7
abundance: -
CDR3nt: TGTGCCAGCAGTTTATCCCAGGGATGGACCTACGAGCAGTACTTC
CDR3aa: CASSLSQGWTYEQYF

v_gene: TRBV7-2
d_gene: TRBD1
j_gene: TRBJ2-7
abundance: -
CDR3nt: TGTGCCAGCAGTCTAACAGGGGGAGGACCCTACGAGCAGTACTTC
CDR3aa: CASSLTGGGPYEQYF

v_gene: TRBV6-5
d_gene: -
j_gene: TRBJ2-3
abundance: -
CDR3nt: TGTGCCAGCACCCAGACGGGGGAAAATACGCAGTATTTT
CDR3aa: CASTQTGENTQYF

v_gene: TRBV2
d_gene: TRBD1
j_gene: TRBJ2-7
abundance: -
CDR3nt: TGTGCCAACCGGGACAGGGCAGGAGAGCAGTACTTC
CDR3aa: CANRDRAGEQYF